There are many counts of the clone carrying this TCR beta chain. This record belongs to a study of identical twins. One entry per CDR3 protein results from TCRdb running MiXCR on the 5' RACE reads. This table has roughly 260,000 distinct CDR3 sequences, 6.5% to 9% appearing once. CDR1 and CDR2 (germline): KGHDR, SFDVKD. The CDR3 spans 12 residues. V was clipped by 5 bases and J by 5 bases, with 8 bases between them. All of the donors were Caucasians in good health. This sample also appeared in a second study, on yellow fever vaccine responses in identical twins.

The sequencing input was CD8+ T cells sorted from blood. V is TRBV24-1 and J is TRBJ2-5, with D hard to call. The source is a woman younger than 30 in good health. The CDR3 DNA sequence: TGTGCCACCAGTGCAACCGGGGAGACCCAGTACTTC. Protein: CATSATGETQYF.